This T cell receptor beta chain originates from a study of cytomegalovirus exposure and HLA in healthy donors. Trimming removed 3 bases from V and 4 bases from J, with 21 bases in between. Germline CDR1 and CDR2: SGHTA and FQGNSA. The CDR3 loop spans 17 amino acids. PCR involved 60 Vbeta and 13 Jbeta primers. Generated by immunoSEQ multiplex PCR, the TCRdb table keeps only in-frame clones and is missing some. The data hold 85,000 to 100,000 clones, with around 77% observed a single time. The sequence was obtained from a man in his forties in good health and CMV-seronegative. The J gene is TRBJ1-2, the V gene TRBV7-2; D is possibly TRBD1 (6 bases). Sequenced input: PBMCs. The CDR3 region is CASSFSGGLTDVYGYTF. In DNA form, the CDR3 reads TGTGCCAGCAGCTTTTCGGGGGGCCTGACGGATGTCTATGGCTACACCTTC.